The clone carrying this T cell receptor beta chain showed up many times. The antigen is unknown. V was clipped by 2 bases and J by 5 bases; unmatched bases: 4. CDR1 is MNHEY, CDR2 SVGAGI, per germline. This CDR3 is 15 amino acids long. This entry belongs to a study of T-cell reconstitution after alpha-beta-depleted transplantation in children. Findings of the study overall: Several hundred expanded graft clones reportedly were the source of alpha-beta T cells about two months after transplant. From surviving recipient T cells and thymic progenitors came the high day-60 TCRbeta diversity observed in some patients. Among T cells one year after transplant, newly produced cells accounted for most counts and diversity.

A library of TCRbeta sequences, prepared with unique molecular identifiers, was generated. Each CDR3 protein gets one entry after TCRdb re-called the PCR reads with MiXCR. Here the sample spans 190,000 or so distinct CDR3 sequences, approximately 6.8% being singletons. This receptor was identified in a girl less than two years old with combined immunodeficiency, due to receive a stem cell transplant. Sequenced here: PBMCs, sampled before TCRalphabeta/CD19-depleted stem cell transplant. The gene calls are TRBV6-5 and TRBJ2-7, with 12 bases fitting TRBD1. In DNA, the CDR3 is TGTGCCAGCAGTTACCCCGGGACAGGGGGCCACGAGCAGTACTTC. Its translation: CASSYPGTGGHEQYF.